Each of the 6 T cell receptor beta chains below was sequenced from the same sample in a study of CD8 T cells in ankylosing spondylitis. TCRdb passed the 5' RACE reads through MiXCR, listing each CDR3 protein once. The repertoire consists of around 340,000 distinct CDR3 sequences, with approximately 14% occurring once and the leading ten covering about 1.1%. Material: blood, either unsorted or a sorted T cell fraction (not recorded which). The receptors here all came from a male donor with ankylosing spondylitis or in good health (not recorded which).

Here the CDR3 reads CASSTTGWTEAFF. In nucleotides, the CDR3 is TGTGCCAGCAGTACGACAGGGTGGACTGAAGCTTTCTTT. The chain combines TRBV12-3 or TRBV12-4 with TRBJ1-1; 7 bases fit TRBD1. The CDR3 sequence is 13 residues long. V was clipped by 5 bases and J by 5 bases; unmatched bases: 5.

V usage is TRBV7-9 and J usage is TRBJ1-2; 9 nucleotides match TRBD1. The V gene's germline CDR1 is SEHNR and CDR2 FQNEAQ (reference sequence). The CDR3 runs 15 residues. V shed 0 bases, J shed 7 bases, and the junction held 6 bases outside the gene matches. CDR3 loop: CASSLANRGRGGYTF. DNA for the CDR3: TGTGCCAGCAGCTTAGCTAACAGGGGGCGAGGTGGCTACACCTTC.

The CDR3 DNA sequence: TGTGCCAGCAGTGGGGGCGATCGGACCTACGAGCAGTACTTC. It encodes CASSGGDRTYEQYF. This chain links TRBV7-9 with TRBJ2-7, with a weak D call TRBD1 (6 bases). The germline V gene encodes CDR1 SEHNR and CDR2 FQNEAQ (reference sequence). CDR3 length: 14 amino acids. V lost 6 bases to trimming and J lost 2 bases, with 14 bases between them.

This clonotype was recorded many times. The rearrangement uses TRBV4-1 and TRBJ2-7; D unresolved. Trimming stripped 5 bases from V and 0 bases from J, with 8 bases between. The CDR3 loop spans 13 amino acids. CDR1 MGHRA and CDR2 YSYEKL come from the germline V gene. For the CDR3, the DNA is TGCGCCAGCAGCTACCTTCGCTCCTACGAGCAGTACTTC. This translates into CASSYLRSYEQYF.

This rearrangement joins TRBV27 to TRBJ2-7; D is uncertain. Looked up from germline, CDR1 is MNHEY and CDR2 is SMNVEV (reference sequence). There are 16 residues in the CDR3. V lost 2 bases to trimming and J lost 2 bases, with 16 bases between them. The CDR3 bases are TGTGCCAGCAGTTTACAATCCATCCGTACCCCCTACGAGCAGTACTTC. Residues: CASSLQSIRTPYEQYF.

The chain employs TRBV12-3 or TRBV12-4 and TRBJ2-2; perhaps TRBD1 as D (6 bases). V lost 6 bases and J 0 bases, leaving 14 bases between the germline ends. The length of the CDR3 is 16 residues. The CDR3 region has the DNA TGTGCCAGCAGCGGACAGCGTACCTCGAACACCGGGGAGCTGTTTTTT. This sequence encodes CASSGQRTSNTGELFF.